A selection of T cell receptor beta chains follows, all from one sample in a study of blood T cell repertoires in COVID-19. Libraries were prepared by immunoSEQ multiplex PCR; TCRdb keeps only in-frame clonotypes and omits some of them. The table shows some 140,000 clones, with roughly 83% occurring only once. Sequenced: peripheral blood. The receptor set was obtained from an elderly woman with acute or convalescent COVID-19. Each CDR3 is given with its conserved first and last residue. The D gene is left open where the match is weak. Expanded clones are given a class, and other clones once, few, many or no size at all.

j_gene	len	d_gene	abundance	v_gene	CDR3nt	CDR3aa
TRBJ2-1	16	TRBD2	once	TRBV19	TGTGCCAGTAGTATCTTAGCGGGAGCAGGTTTCAATGAGCAGTTCTTC	CASSILAGAGFNEQFF
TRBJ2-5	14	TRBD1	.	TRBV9	TGTGCCAGCAGCAGAGACAGGGTCCAAGAGACCCAGTACTTC	CASSRDRVQETQYF
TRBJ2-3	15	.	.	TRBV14	TGTGCCAGCAGCCAAAATAACAGGGGCACAGATACGCAGTATTTT	CASSQNNRGTDTQYF
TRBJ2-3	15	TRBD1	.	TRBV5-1	TGCGCCAGCAGCTTGTTGGGACAGGGGACAGATACGCAGTATTTT	CASSLLGQGTDTQYF
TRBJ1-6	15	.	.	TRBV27	TGTGCCAGCAGTTTAGCAGGGCACACAGGCTCACCCCTCCACTTT	CASSLAGHTGSPLHF
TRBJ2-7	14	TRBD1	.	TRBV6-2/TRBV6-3	TGTGCCAGCAGTACAGGGGGCGGCCCCTACGAGCAGTACTTC	CASSTGGGPYEQYF
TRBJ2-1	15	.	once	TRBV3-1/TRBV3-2	TGTGCCAGCAGCCAAGATACGGGGACCTACAATGAGCAGTTCTTC	CASSQDTGTYNEQFF
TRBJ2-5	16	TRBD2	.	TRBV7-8	TGTGCCAGCAGCATAATAGCGGGAGGGCCGGGGGAGACCCAGTACTTC	CASSIIAGGPGETQYF
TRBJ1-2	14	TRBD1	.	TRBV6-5	TGTGCCAGCAGCCAAGTGGGACAGCACTATGGCTACACCTTC	CASSQVGQHYGYTF
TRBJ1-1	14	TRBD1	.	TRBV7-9	TGTGCCAGCAGCTTGGGACAGGGATGGGCTGAAGCTTTCTTT	CASSLGQGWAEAFF
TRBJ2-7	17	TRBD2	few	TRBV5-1	TGCGCCAGCAGCTTGGGGGGCTGGGGACTAGCGGGAGACGAGCAGTACTTC	CASSLGGWGLAGDEQYF
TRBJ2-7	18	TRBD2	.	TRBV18	TGTGCCAGCTCACCACAAACTAGCGGGTCCCCGGCATCCTACGAGCAGTACTTC	CASSPQTSGSPASYEQYF
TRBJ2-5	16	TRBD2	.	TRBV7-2	TGTGCCAGCAGCTCTAGACTAGCGGGGGTTGGGCAGACCCAGTACTTC	CASSSRLAGVGQTQYF
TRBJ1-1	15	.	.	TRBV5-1	TGCGCCAGCAGCTTGGCGGGGGGGTTGAACACTGAAGCTTTCTTT	CASSLAGGLNTEAFF
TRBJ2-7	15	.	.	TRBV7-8	TGTGCCAGCAGCTTAACTCTGGGTACAGAGTACGAGCAGTACTTC	CASSLTLGTEYEQYF
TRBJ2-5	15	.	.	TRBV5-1	TGCGCCAGCAGCTTGGTTGTTGGGGAGGCAGAGACCCAGTACTTC	CASSLVVGEAETQYF
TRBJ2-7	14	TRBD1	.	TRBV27	TGTGCCAGCAGTTACACGACAGGGAGCTACGAGCAGTACTTC	CASSYTTGSYEQYF
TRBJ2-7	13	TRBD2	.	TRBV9	TGTGCCAGTTCTGGGGGGGATCAGTACGAGCAGTACTTC	CASSGGDQYEQYF
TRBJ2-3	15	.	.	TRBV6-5	TGTGCCAGCAGTCCCCGGGGTGGGCACACAGATACGCAGTATTTT	CASSPRGGHTDTQYF
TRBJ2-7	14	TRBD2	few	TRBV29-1	TGCAGCGTTGGGGGCGGGGGGAGCTCCTACGAGCAGTACTTC	CSVGGGGSSYEQYF
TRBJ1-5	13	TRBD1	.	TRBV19	TGTGCCAGTAAGGACAGGGGGCACCAGCCCCAGCATTTT	CASKDRGHQPQHF
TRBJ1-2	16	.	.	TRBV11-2	TGTGCCAGCAGCCCCACGGCCAGGGTTCCCGGCTATGGCTACACCTTC	CASSPTARVPGYGYTF
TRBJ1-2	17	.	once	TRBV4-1	TGCGCCAGCAGCTCCTCGACCTTAGGACTGACTACATATGGCTACACCTTC	CASSSSTLGLTTYGYTF
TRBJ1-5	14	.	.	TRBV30	TGTGCCTGGGAACCTACAGGAGGCAATCAGCCCCAGCATTTT	CAWEPTGGNQPQHF
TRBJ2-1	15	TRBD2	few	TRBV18	TGTGCCAGCTCACAAGGACTAGCGGATTACAATGAGCAGTTCTTC	CASSQGLADYNEQFF
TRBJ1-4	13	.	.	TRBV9	TGTGCCAGCAGCGTAGAATCGGGGGAAAAACTGTTTTTT	CASSVESGEKLFF
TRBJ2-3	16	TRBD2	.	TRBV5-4	TGTGCCAGCAGCCGGGTACTAGCGGGAGGGCCTGGTACGCAGTATTTT	CASSRVLAGGPGTQYF
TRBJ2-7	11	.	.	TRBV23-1	TGCGCCAGCAGTCAAAGTTTGAGGGAAAACTTC	CASSQSLRENF
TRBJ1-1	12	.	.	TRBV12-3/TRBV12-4	TGTGCCAGCAGTGACCGGGATAAGAAGGCTTTCTTT	CASSDRDKKAFF
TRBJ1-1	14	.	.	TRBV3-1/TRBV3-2	TGTGCCAGCAGCCCCGCTGGTGGAGGCACTGAAGCTTTCTTT	CASSPAGGGTEAFF
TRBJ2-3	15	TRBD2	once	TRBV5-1	TGCGCCAGCAGGACTAGCGGGGGGTACACAGATACGCAGTATTTT	CASRTSGGYTDTQYF
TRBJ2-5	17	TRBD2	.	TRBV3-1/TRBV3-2	TGTGCCAGCAGCCAAGGGGCAGGAGCGGGAGCCCCAGAGACCCAGTACTTC	CASSQGAGAGAPETQYF
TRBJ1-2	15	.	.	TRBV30	TGTGCCTGGAGTGTAGGTAGCATCGGTAACTATGGCTACACCTTC	CAWSVGSIGNYGYTF
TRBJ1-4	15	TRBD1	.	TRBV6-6	TGTGCCAGCACCCATCGGACAGGGACTAATGAAAAACTGTTTTTT	CASTHRTGTNEKLFF
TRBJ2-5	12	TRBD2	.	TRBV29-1	TGCAGCGCTCCGGGAGGGGGTGAGACCCAGTACTTC	CSAPGGGETQYF
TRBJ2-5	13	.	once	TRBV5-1	TGCGCCAGCAGCTTGGCAGGGCGCGAGACCCAGTACTTC	CASSLAGRETQYF
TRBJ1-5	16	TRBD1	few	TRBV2	TGTGCCAGCAGTAGCACGGGACAGATAAGCAATCAGCCCCAGCATTTT	CASSSTGQISNQPQHF
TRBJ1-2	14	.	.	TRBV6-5	TGTGCCAGCCGGACCAACCAGGGGAACTATGGCTACACCTTC	CASRTNQGNYGYTF
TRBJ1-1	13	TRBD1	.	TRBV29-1	TGCAGCGTGGCGGACAGGGGAGGGACTGAAGCTTTCTTT	CSVADRGGTEAFF
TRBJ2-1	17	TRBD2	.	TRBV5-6	TGTGCCAGCAGCTTGGCCCCAGCGGGAAGGGTCTACAATGAGCAGTTCTTC	CASSLAPAGRVYNEQFF
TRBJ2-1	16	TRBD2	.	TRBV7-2	TGTGCCAGCAGCTTAGGGAGGAACCTAGCGGGTAATGAGCAGTTCTTC	CASSLGRNLAGNEQFF
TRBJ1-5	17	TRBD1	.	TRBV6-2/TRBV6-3	TGTGCCAGCAGTTACGAGGGGGCAGGGGGCTATCAGCAGCCCCAGCATTTT	CASSYEGAGGYQQPQHF
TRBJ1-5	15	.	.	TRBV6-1	TGTGCCAGCAGTGAAGGGGGACCTACAGGGCAGCCCCAGCATTTT	CASSEGGPTGQPQHF
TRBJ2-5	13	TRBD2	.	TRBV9	TGTGCCAGCAGCGTAGGACTAGCCGCGACCCAGTACTTC	CASSVGLAATQYF
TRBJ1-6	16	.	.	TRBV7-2	TGTGCCAGCAGCTTGGGGGGAGGCTCCTATAATTCACCCCTCCACTTT	CASSLGGGSYNSPLHF
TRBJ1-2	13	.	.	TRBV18	TGTGCCAGCTCACCACCTAAAGCGGGGGGCTACACCTTC	CASSPPKAGGYTF
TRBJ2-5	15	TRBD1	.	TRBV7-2	TGTGCCAGCAGCTTGCGGACAGGGGGAGGGGGGACCCAGTACTTC	CASSLRTGGGGTQYF
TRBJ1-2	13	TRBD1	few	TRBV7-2	TGTGCCAGCAGCTCAGGGACAGGGGAGGGCTACACCTTC	CASSSGTGEGYTF
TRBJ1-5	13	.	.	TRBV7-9	TGTGCCAGCAGCCTGGGAGGGGCTCAGCCCCAGCATTTT	CASSLGGAQPQHF